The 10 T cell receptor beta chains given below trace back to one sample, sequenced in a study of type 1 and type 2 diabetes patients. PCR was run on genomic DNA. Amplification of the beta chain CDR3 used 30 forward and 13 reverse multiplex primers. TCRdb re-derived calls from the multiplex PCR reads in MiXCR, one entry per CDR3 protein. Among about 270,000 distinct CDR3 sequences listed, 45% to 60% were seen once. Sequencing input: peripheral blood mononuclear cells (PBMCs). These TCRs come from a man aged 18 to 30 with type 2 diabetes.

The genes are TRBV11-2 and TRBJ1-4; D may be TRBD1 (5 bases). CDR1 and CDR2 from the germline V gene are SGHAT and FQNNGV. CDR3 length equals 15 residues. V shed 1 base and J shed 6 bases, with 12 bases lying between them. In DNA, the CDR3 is TGTGCCAGCAGCTTAGGTCAGGGATTAGATGAAAAACTGTTTTTT. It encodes CASSLGQGLDEKLFF.

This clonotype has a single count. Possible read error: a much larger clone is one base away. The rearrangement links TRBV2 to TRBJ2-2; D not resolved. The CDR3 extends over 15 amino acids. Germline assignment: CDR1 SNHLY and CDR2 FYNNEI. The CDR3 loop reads CASNEKLARTEELFF. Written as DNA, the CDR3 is TGTGCCAGCAATGAAAAACTGGCGAGGACCGAGGAGCTGTTTTTT.

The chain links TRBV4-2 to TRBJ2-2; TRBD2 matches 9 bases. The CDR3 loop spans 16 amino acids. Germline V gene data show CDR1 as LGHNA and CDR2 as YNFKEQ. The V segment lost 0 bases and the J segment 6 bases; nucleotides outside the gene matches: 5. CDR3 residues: CASSQDLAGVAGELFF. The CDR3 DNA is TGTGCCAGCAGCCAAGATTTAGCGGGAGTGGCCGGGGAGCTGTTTTTT.

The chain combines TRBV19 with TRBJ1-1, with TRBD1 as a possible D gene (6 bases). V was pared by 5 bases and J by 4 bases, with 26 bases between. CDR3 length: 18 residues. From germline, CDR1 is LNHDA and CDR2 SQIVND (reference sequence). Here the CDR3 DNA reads TGTGCCAGTAGTTTTCGAAAAACGGCGGGCAGGGGAGGCACTGAAGCTTTCTTT. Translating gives CASSFRKTAGRGGTEAFF.

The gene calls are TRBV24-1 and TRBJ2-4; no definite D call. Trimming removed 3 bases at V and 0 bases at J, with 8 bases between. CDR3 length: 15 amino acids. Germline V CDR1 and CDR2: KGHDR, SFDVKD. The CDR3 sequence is CATSDQSLAKNIQYF. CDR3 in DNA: TGTGCCACCAGTGATCAGAGTCTAGCCAAAAACATTCAGTACTTC.

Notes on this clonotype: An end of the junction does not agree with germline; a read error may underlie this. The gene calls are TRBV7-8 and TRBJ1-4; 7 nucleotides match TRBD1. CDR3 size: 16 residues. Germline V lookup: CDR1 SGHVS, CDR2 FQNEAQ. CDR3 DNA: TGTGCCAGCAGCCAAATAACAGGGGCTTTAGAGGAAAAACTGTCTTTT. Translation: CASSQITGALEEKLSF.

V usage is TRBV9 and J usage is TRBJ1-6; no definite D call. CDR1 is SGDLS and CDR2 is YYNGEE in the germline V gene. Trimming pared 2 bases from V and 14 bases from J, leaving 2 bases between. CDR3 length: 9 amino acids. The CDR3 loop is CASSVSLHF. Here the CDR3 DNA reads TGTGCCAGCAGCGTCTCCCTCCACTTT.

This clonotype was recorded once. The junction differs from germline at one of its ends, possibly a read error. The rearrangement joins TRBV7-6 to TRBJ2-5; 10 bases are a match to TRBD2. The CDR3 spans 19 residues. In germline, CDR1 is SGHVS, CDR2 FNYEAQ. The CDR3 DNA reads TGCGCCAGCAGCCCCAACACAGTAACTAGCGGGGACCTACAAGAGACCCAGTACTTC. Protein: CASSPNTVTSGDLQETQYF.

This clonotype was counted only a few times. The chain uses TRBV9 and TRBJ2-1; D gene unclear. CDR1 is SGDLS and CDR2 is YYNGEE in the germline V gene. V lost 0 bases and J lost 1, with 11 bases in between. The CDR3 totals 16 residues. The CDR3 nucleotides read TGTGCCAGCAGCGTAGATGGGCAGTTGTCCTACAATGAGCAGTTCTTC. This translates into CASSVDGQLSYNEQFF. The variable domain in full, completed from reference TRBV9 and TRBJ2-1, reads DSGVTQTPKHLITATGQRVTLRCSPRSGDLSVYWYQQSLDQGLQFLIQYYNGEERAKGNILERFSAQQFPDLHSELNLSSLELGDSALYFCASSVDGQLSYNEQFFGPGTRLTVL.

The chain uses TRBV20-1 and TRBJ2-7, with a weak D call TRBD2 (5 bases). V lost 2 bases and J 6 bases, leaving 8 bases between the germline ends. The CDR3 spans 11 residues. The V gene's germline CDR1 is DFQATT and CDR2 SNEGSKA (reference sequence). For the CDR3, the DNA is TGCAGTGCTAGATACGGGGTCGAGCAGTACTTC. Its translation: CSARYGVEQYF.